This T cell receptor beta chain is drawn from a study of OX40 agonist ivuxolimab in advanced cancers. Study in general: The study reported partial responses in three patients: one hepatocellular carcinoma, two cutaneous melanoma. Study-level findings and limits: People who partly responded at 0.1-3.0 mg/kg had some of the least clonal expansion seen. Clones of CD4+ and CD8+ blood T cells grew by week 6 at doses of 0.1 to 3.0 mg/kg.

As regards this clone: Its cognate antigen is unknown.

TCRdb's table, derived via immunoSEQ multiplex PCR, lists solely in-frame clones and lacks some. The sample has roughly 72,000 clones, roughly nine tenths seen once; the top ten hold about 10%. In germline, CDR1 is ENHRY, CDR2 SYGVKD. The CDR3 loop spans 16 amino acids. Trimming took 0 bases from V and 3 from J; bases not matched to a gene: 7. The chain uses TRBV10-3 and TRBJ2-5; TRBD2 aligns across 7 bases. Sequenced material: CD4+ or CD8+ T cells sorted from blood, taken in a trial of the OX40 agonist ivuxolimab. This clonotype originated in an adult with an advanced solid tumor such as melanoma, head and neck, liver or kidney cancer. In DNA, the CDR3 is TGTGCCATCAGTGAGTCAAAGGCTAGCGGTGAAGAGACCCAGTACTTC. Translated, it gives CAISESKASGEETQYF.